The source of this T cell receptor beta chain is a study of beta chain features in type 1 diabetes. The study, taken as a whole, reports: People with Type 1 diabetes carried modestly yet significantly shorter TCRB CDR3s in all four CD4+ subsets.

This clone was observed a few times. Antigen unknown. Expressed TCRB transcripts were sequenced after all isolated RNA was converted to cDNA. Clones were read by immunoSEQ multiplex PCR, and TCRdb kept only the in-frame ones, dropping some. Of about 290,000 clones in the sample, 7.5% to 9.5% were seen once. Sequenced: central memory CD4+ T cells from blood. The receptor's source is a woman aged 18-29 years in good health.

This chain's CDR3 is CASSQDRQVNEQFF. The CDR3 DNA is TGCGCCAGCAGCCAAGATAGGCAGGTAAATGAGCAGTTCTTC. The chain joins TRBV4-1 to TRBJ2-1; D call uncertain. The CDR3 loop spans 14 amino acids. The V and J ends lost 0 bases and 7 bases respectively, with 10 bases between them. The germline V gene has CDR1 MGHRA and CDR2 YSYEKL.